This passage covers 18 T cell receptor beta chains from one sample sequenced in a study of blood T cell repertoires in COVID-19. Clones were sequenced by immunoSEQ multiplex PCR, and TCRdb holds only the in-frame ones, with some missing. The sample carries 100,000 to 150,000 clones, about four fifths recorded once. The sequenced sample was peripheral blood. Receptor source: a man younger than 45 with COVID-19, enrolled during active disease.

J is TRBJ2-1 and V is TRBV4-1; 8 positions match TRBD2. V lost 4 bases and J lost 5; bases outside the gene matches: 10. This CDR3 spans 16 amino acids. Germline CDR1 and CDR2: MGHRA and YSYEKL. This chain's CDR3 is CASSRLPPGLDNEQFF. CDR3 in DNA: TGCGCCAGCAGCCGATTACCTCCGGGACTAGACAATGAGCAGTTCTTC.

The rearrangement links TRBV2 to TRBJ1-5; the D gene is possibly TRBD1 (5 bases). Trimming took off 0 bases at V and 6 bases at J, with 12 bases between the two ends. Germline lookup yields CDR1 SNHLY and CDR2 FYNNEI. The CDR3 sequence is 15 residues long. The CDR3 bases are TGTGCCAGCAGTGAAGCGCCCAGGGAAGGTCAGCCCCAGCATTTT. Its translation is CASSEAPREGQPQHF.

The rearrangement joins TRBV3-1 (or the pseudogene TRBV3-2) to TRBJ2-1; 15 bases are shared with TRBD2. The length of the CDR3 is 18 residues. Germline V gene sequence: CDR1 LGHDT, CDR2 YNNKEL (reference sequence). J gave up 0 bases and V 4 bases, and 4 bases lay outside the gene matches. CDR3 coding DNA: TGTGCCAGCAGCCGGACTAGCGGGAGGGGGAGCTCCTACAATGAGCAGTTCTTC. As protein: CASSRTSGRGSSYNEQFF.

The V and J genes are TRBV6-4 and TRBJ1-2; TRBD1 aligns across 12 bases. The V gene end was trimmed by 7 bases and the J gene end by 4 bases; junction bases not matched to a gene: 13. The CDR3 totals 17 residues. Germline CDR1 is MRHNA and CDR2 is SNTAGT. The CDR3 here is CASIQPGQGASGYGYTF. CDR3 in DNA: TGTGCCAGCATCCAACCGGGACAGGGGGCGAGCGGCTATGGCTACACCTTC.

V gene TRBV5-4 combines with J gene TRBJ2-3; 13 bases are a match to TRBD2. The junction had 7 bases not matched to a gene; V was cut back by 0 bases and J by 6 bases. Germline CDR1 SGHNT, CDR2 YYREEE (reference sequence). This CDR3 has 17 residues. CDR3 bases: TGTGCCAGCAGCTTGGGGCTCGGACTAGCGGGAGAGGATACGCAGTATTTT. Its translation is CASSLGLGLAGEDTQYF.

CDR3 nucleotide sequence: TGTGCCAGCAGCTTGGCCGGGACAGGGTATGAGCAGTACTTC. It specifies CASSLAGTGYEQYF. This chain connects TRBV5-8 to TRBJ2-7; 9 bases match TRBD1. Germline values: CDR1 SGHTS, CDR2 YDEGEE. Germline trimming cut 0 bases from V and 7 bases from J; bases unmatched to any gene: 5. The CDR3 has 14 residues.

The chain uses TRBV7-6 and TRBJ1-4; D perhaps matches TRBD1 (5 bases). This CDR3 has 14 amino acids. V was clipped by 8 bases and J by 4 bases, with 14 bases between them. Germline V gives CDR1 SGHVS, CDR2 FNYEAQ. The CDR3 DNA reads TGTGCCAGCTCCCCGCGGAGGGGTAATGAAAAACTGTTTTTT. This translates into CASSPRRGNEKLFF.

The chain uses TRBV7-9 and TRBJ1-1; D is uncertain. V dropped 5 bases and J dropped 1 base, with 14 bases sitting between them. The germline V gene encodes CDR1 SEHNR and CDR2 FQNEAQ (reference sequence). This CDR3 is 15 amino acids long. CDR3 in amino acids: CASSAVNTGNTEAFF. The CDR3 DNA follows: TGTGCCAGCAGCGCTGTAAATACGGGGAACACTGAAGCTTTCTTT.

The chain combines TRBV5-1 with TRBJ2-1, with 10 bases lining up with TRBD1. The J segment lost 6 bases and the V segment lost 5 bases, leaving 8 bases of the junction unmatched. This CDR3 has 15 residues. CDR1 SGHRS and CDR2 YFSETQ come from the germline V gene. The CDR3 is CASSRQGARSNEQFF. The CDR3 DNA sequence: TGCGCCAGCAGTCGACAGGGGGCTAGGAGCAATGAGCAGTTCTTC.

The chain links TRBV27 to TRBJ1-1, with 8 bases lining up with TRBD1. V gave up 3 bases and J gave up 4 bases; unmatched junction bases: 1. Per the germline V gene, CDR1 is MNHEY and CDR2 is SMNVEV (reference sequence). The CDR3 spans 13 residues. The CDR3 here is CASSFQGATEAFF. The CDR3 DNA reads TGTGCCAGCAGTTTTCAGGGGGCCACTGAAGCTTTCTTT.

This clone occurred once. The chain combines TRBV6-9 with TRBJ2-2; a weak D match, TRBD1 (6 bases). The V and J ends lost 7 bases and 5 bases respectively, with 23 bases between them. The germline V gene encodes CDR1 MNHGY and CDR2 SVAAGI. The CDR3 spans 17 residues. As DNA, the CDR3 is TGTGCCAGCAAGCCTCCGGGACAAAGAGCCGGGACCGGGGAGCTGTTTTTT. Translation gives CASKPPGQRAGTGELFF.

V is TRBV5-4 and J is TRBJ2-1, with D perhaps matching TRBD2 (6 bases). Per germline, CDR1 SGHNT and CDR2 YYREEE (reference sequence). V was cut by 2 bases and J by 8 bases, with 17 bases left in between. This CDR3 spans 15 amino acids. The CDR3 protein is CASSFGGGTYDEQFF. The CDR3 DNA is TGTGCCAGCAGCTTTGGCGGAGGGACTTACGATGAGCAGTTCTTC.

The V gene is TRBV4-1, the J gene TRBJ1-5; 8 bases line up with TRBD1. V was clipped by 4 bases and J by 6 bases; unmatched bases: 5. The length of the CDR3 is 14 residues. CDR1 MGHRA and CDR2 YSYEKL come from the germline V gene. The DNA of the CDR3 is TGCGCCAGCAGCCTAGGACAGGGAGGTCAGCCCCAGCATTTT. This encodes CASSLGQGGQPQHF.

The chain recombines TRBV30 with TRBJ2-7; 9 nucleotides match TRBD2. CDR3 length equals 14 residues. With 0 bases clipped from V and 4 bases from J, the junction kept 4 bases outside the gene matches. Germline V gene sequence: CDR1 GTSNPN, CDR2 SVGIG (reference sequence). Written as DNA, the CDR3 is TGTGCCTGGAGTGTATCCAGCGGGAGGTACGAGCAGTACTTC. This sequence encodes CAWSVSSGRYEQYF.

The chain joins TRBV5-1 to TRBJ2-2; D perhaps matches TRBD2 (5 bases). Germline V gene sequence: CDR1 SGHRS, CDR2 YFSETQ. Trimming took off 4 bases at V and 7 bases at J, with 17 bases between the two ends. This CDR3 has 15 residues. The CDR3 nucleotides are TGCGCCAGCAGCCATTTGTGGGCACGGGGCGGGGAGCTGTTTTTT. It yields the protein CASSHLWARGGELFF.

This chain's CDR3 is CASSEFPGPGGYGYTF. CDR3 in DNA: TGTGCCAGCAGTGAATTCCCAGGCCCGGGGGGGTATGGCTACACCTTC. The chain combines TRBV6-1 with TRBJ1-2; possible D gene TRBD1, 5 bases. This CDR3 comprises 16 residues. Trimming removed 2 bases from V and 5 bases from J, with 18 bases in between. Germline assignment: CDR1 MNHNS and CDR2 SASEGT.

The CDR3 region has the DNA TGTGCCTGGAAGCGGGGCCCTTACACTGAAGCTTTCTTT. As protein: CAWKRGPYTEAFF. J is TRBJ1-1 and V is TRBV30; a weak D match, TRBD1 (5 bases). In germline, CDR1 is GTSNPN, CDR2 SVGIG (reference sequence). Trimming removed 4 bases at V and 3 bases at J, with 12 bases between. The CDR3 has 13 residues.

The chain joins TRBV5-4 to TRBJ2-2, with D maybe TRBD1 (5 bases). The CDR3 is 14 residues long. Trimming shortened V by 4 bases and J by 6 bases, and 13 bases separated the two germline ends. CDR1 SGHNT and CDR2 YYREEE come from the germline V gene (reference sequence). CDR3 residues: CASSQHQGSGELFF. As DNA, the CDR3 is TGTGCCAGCAGCCAACACCAGGGATCCGGGGAGCTGTTTTTT.